This TCR beta chain was sequenced for a study of blood T cell repertoires in COVID-19. Study at large: The cDNA or gDNA used as material had been derived from T cells, B-cell-depleted T cells, or PBMCs.

Study processing details: Nucleated cell counts were estimated from reference gene primer amplification. The data were produced by immunoSEQ multiplex PCR, yet TCRdb's version contains in-frame clones alone and is incomplete. The V and J calls and clone size are taken from that table; D and trimming were inferred from the DNA. The data show about 39,000 clones, 86% seen once. CDR3 size: 15 residues. V shed 3 bases and J shed 1 base, with 10 bases lying between them. Germline assignment: CDR1 MDHEN and CDR2 SYDVKM. The material sequenced was peripheral blood. This receptor was taken from a man aged 65 to 79 with acute or convalescent COVID-19. The gene calls are TRBV28 and TRBJ1-5, with D perhaps TRBD1 (6 bases). DNA of the CDR3: TGTGCCAGCAGTTTCCCAGGGGAGAGCAATCAGCCCCAGCATTTT. It specifies CASSFPGESNQPQHF.